The 21 T cell receptor beta chains presented below share a single source sample, sequenced in a study of beta chain features in type 1 diabetes. Expressed TCRB transcripts were sequenced because the entire RNA isolate underwent reverse transcription. The table came from immunoSEQ multiplex PCR; TCRdb's copy has only in-frame clones and leaves some out. The sample carries about 260,000 clones, around 68% recorded once. Source material: naive CD4+ T cells from blood. The source of these receptors is a man aged 25 to 45 in good health.

The chain has TRBV28 and TRBJ2-1; D is undetermined. The germline gives CDR1 MDHEN, CDR2 SYDVKM. CDR3 size: 17 residues. The V end was cut by 5 bases, the J end by 0 bases, with 17 bases between. This CDR3 reads CASSPSGLPASYNEQFF. In nucleotides, the CDR3 is TGTGCCAGCAGTCCCTCCGGTCTTCCAGCCTCCTACAATGAGCAGTTCTTC. Supplemented by reference TRBV28 and TRBJ2-1, the full variable domain reads DVKVTQSSRYLVKRTGEKVFLECVQDMDHENMFWYRQDPGLGLRLIYFSYDVKMKEKGDIPEGYSVSREKKERFSLILESASTNQTSMYLCASSPSGLPASYNEQFFGPGTRLTVL.

The chain recombines TRBV30 with TRBJ1-2; 7 positions match TRBD1. The V gene's germline CDR1 is GTSNPN and CDR2 SVGIG (reference sequence). Unmatched junction bases numbered 11, after V lost 2 bases and J lost 5 bases. CDR3 length: 15 amino acids. The CDR3 spells CAWSPRVGQRYGYTF. In DNA, the CDR3 is TGTGCCTGGAGTCCACGGGTGGGACAGCGGTATGGCTACACCTTC. Full variable domain (missing parts from reference TRBV30 and TRBJ1-2): SQTIHQWPATLVQPVGSPLSLECTVEGTSNPNLYWYRQAAGRGLQLLFYSVGIGQISSEVPQNLSASRPQDRQFILSSKKLLLSDSGFYLCAWSPRVGQRYGYTFGSGTRLTVV.

Comments on this clone: Distinct nucleotide sequences in the sample also encode this CDR3. V gene TRBV30 combines with J gene TRBJ2-7, with D perhaps TRBD1 (5 bases). Trimming stripped 0 bases from V and 7 bases from J, with 10 bases between. Germline V gene lookup returns CDR1 GTSNPN and CDR2 SVGIG (reference sequence). There are 12 residues in the CDR3. The CDR3 bases are TGTGCCTGGAGTGTCCAGGGCTGGGAGCAGTACTTC. This gives the protein CAWSVQGWEQYF.

The chain couples TRBV14 to TRBJ2-1, with 11 bases aligning to TRBD2. J gave up 0 bases and V 5 bases, and 12 bases lay outside the gene matches. This CDR3 is 19 amino acids long. Germline V lookup: CDR1 SGHDN, CDR2 FVKESK. The CDR3 spells CASSSRTSGPFSSYNEQFF. The CDR3 DNA sequence: TGTGCCAGCAGCTCCCGGACTAGCGGGCCCTTTAGCTCCTACAATGAGCAGTTCTTC.

V and J are TRBV4-1 and TRBJ2-1, with 11 bases matching TRBD2. Germline V gene data show CDR1 as MGHRA and CDR2 as YSYEKL. The CDR3 runs to 19 residues. The V segment lost 6 bases and the J segment 5 bases; nucleotides outside the gene matches: 18. CDR3 coding DNA: TGCGCCAGCAGACTCCTACTGGGACTAGCGGAGAAGGGGGACAATGAGCAGTTCTTC. Residues: CASRLLLGLAEKGDNEQFF.

V usage is TRBV23-1 and J usage is TRBJ2-7, with unresolved D. TRBV23-1 has ORF status, its function being uncertain. This CDR3 has 12 residues. V was pared by 0 bases and J by 6 bases, with 6 bases between. DNA for the CDR3: TGCGCCAGCAGTCAATCGGTACGCGAGCAGTACTTC. This encodes CASSQSVREQYF.

The chain carries TRBV18 and TRBJ2-1, with D uncertain. This CDR3 is 11 amino acids long. Per germline, CDR1 KGHSH and CDR2 LQKENI. Trimming removed 3 bases at V and 9 bases at J, with 6 bases between. This CDR3 is CASSPGREQFF. The CDR3 nucleotides are TGTGCCAGCTCACCCGGTCGTGAGCAGTTCTTC. The full variable domain, its missing parts supplied by reference TRBV18 and TRBJ2-1, is NAGVMQNPRHLVRRRGQEARLRCSPMKGHSHVYWYRQLPEEGLKFMVYLQKENIIDESGMPKERFSAEFPKEGPSILRIQQVVRGDSAAYFCASSPGREQFFGPGTRLTVL.

The chain has TRBV5-1 and TRBJ2-3; 10 bases agree with TRBD2. The CDR3 runs 13 residues. Germline lookup yields CDR1 SGHRS and CDR2 YFSETQ. With V trimmed by 4 bases and J by 9 bases, 5 bases remained unmatched. As DNA, the CDR3 is TGCGCCAGCAGCCCGAGCGGGAGGGACACGCAGTATTTT. Its translation: CASSPSGRDTQYF.

The V and J genes are TRBV6-4 and TRBJ2-1, with TRBD2 matching over 8 bases. In germline, CDR1 is MRHNA, CDR2 SNTAGT. V shed 5 bases, J shed 5 bases, and the junction held 8 bases outside the gene matches. The CDR3 totals 15 residues. CDR3 coding DNA: TGTGCCAGCAGTACCTTAGCGGGGATAAACAATGAGCAGTTCTTC. It is translated as CASSTLAGINNEQFF.

The chain links TRBV29-1 to TRBJ2-1; D not resolved. V dropped 4 bases and J dropped 2 bases, with 12 bases sitting between them. There are 14 residues in the CDR3. Per the germline V gene, CDR1 is SQVTM and CDR2 is ANQGSEA. The CDR3 protein is CSVVSAQPYNEQFF. The CDR3 DNA follows: TGCAGCGTTGTTTCCGCCCAACCCTACAATGAGCAGTTCTTC.

This clone was observed a single time. The chain joins TRBV7-7 to TRBJ2-5; 10 bases align to TRBD2. CDR1 and CDR2 (germline): SSHAT, FNYEAQ (reference sequence). V was pared by 1 base and J by 3 bases, with 5 bases of the junction left unmatched. This CDR3 contains 16 residues. Here the CDR3 reads CASSLGTSGTKETQYF. The DNA of the CDR3 is TGTGCCAGCAGCTTAGGGACTAGCGGTACAAAAGAGACCCAGTACTTC.

This clone was seen a handful of times. The chain recombines TRBV25-1 with TRBJ2-5, with D perhaps TRBD1 or TRBD2 (5 bases each). The CDR3 length is 14 residues. Germline V gene data show CDR1 as MGHDK and CDR2 as SYGVNS. Trimming took 2 bases from V and 7 from J, leaving 14 bases between them. The CDR3 DNA reads TGTGCCAGCAGTGAAGGGGACCAAAGGGGGACCCAGTACTTC. Translation: CASSEGDQRGTQYF. The full variable domain, completed using reference TRBV25-1 and TRBJ2-5, is EADIYQTPRYLVIGTGKKITLECSQTMGHDKMYWYQQDPGMELHLIHYSYGVNSTEKGDLSSESTVSRIRTEHFPLTLESARPSHTSQYLCASSEGDQRGTQYFGPGTRLLVL.

This chain links TRBV7-2 with TRBJ2-4; D uncertain. V gave up 1 base and J gave up 3 bases, with 10 bases separating them. Germline V gives CDR1 SGHTA, CDR2 FQGNSA. CDR3 length: 15 amino acids. The CDR3 loop reads CASSLGSWFKNIQYF. The CDR3 DNA reads as TGTGCCAGCAGCTTAGGCAGCTGGTTCAAAAACATTCAGTACTTC.

V usage is TRBV18 and J usage is TRBJ2-7, with D hard to call. CDR1 and CDR2 from the germline V gene are KGHSH and LQKENI. The CDR3 has 14 residues. Trimming removed 3 bases from V and 4 bases from J, with 13 bases in between. For the CDR3, the DNA is TGTGCCAGCTCACCGAACTCTCAAGGGTACGAGCAGTACTTC. It codes for CASSPNSQGYEQYF.

This clone has more than one count but fewer than ten. The V and J genes are TRBV30 and TRBJ1-6, with D uncertain. V lost 8 bases, J lost 0 bases, and 20 bases lay in between. Germline CDR1 reads GTSNPN; CDR2 reads SVGIG (reference sequence). The CDR3 covers 17 residues. CDR3 in amino acids: CAGRGPSSSSYNSPLHF. In DNA, the CDR3 is TGTGCCGGTCGAGGACCTTCGTCGAGCTCCTATAATTCACCCCTCCACTTT.

J is TRBJ1-2 and V is TRBV6-1; 8 bases match TRBD1. The CDR3 length is 15 residues. V shed 4 bases and J 7 bases; nucleotides not matched to a gene: 11. Germline lookup yields CDR1 MNHNS and CDR2 SASEGT. Here the CDR3 DNA reads TGTGCCAGCAGTGGGACAGGGTCCCCGGTGGGTGGCTACACCTTC. Translated: CASSGTGSPVGGYTF.

The V call is TRBV7-9, the J call TRBJ1-5; D gene unclear. Trimming took off 2 bases at V and 9 bases at J, with 14 bases between the two ends. This CDR3 contains 14 residues. Germline CDR1 SEHNR, CDR2 FQNEAQ (reference sequence). This CDR3 reads CASSLREDRSPQHF. The CDR3 nucleotides read TGTGCCAGCAGCTTACGGGAGGACCGCTCGCCCCAGCATTTT.

The V and J genes are TRBV20-1 and TRBJ2-7, with D unclear. Trimming stripped 6 bases from V and 6 bases from J, with 12 bases between. Germline values: CDR1 DFQATT, CDR2 SNEGSKA (reference sequence). The CDR3 totals 11 residues. CDR3 DNA: TGCAGTGCGATAGTAGAGACCGAGCAGTACTTC. Its translation: CSAIVETEQYF.

The chain uses TRBV4-3 and TRBJ2-3; TRBD2 matches 12 bases. The CDR3 has 15 residues. V shed 3 bases and J 3 bases; nucleotides not matched to a gene: 1. Per germline, CDR1 LGHNA and CDR2 YSLEER. The CDR3 spells CASSHGLAGTDTQYF. In DNA, the CDR3 is TGCGCCAGCAGCCATGGACTAGCGGGAACAGATACGCAGTATTTT.

The rearrangement uses TRBV7-6 and TRBJ1-5; D is ambiguous. This CDR3 has 13 residues. The V and J ends lost 5 bases and 3 bases respectively, with 8 bases between them. The germline CDR1 and CDR2 sequences are SGHVS and FNYEAQ. CDR3 loop: CASSREYNQPQHF. The CDR3 DNA reads TGTGCCAGCAGCCGTGAGTACAATCAGCCCCAGCATTTT.

The chain joins TRBV25-1 to TRBJ2-4; D remains ambiguous. This CDR3 has 14 residues. From germline, CDR1 is MGHDK and CDR2 SYGVNS. Trimming shortened V by 6 bases and J by 3 bases, and 12 bases separated the two germline ends. The CDR3: CASSPWADKNIQYF. The CDR3 DNA reads TGTGCCAGCAGCCCGTGGGCAGACAAAAACATTCAGTACTTC.